Listed below are T cell receptor beta chains from one sample, sequenced in a study of cytomegalovirus exposure and HLA in healthy donors. Clones were sequenced by immunoSEQ multiplex PCR, and TCRdb holds only the in-frame ones, with some missing. Of under 200,000 clones in the sample, approximately 88% were seen once. The sequenced material came from PBMCs. These receptors were taken from a boy aged 2-15 years in good health and CMV-seronegative. Both conserved end residues are part of each CDR3. D genes are given only for firm matches. Size tells how often a clone was seen (once, few, many) or the class of an expanded clone, and some rows leave it out.

j_call cdr3_length clone_size d_call v_call cdr3_nt cdr3_aa
TRBJ1-2 12 . . TRBV2 TGTGCCAGCAGTGTGATGAGGTATGGCTACACCTTC CASSVMRYGYTF
TRBJ2-3 15 . TRBD2 TRBV10-3 TGTGCCATCAGTGACAGGACTAGCCGCGCAGATACGCAGTATTTT CAISDRTSRADTQYF
TRBJ1-1 14 . TRBD1 TRBV5-1 TGCGCCAGCAGCCCGGGACAGGGGTACACTGAAGCTTTCTTT CASSPGQGYTEAFF
TRBJ1-5 13 . TRBD1 TRBV18 TGTGCCAGCTCGGGGACAGCGGATCAGCCCCAGCATTTT CASSGTADQPQHF
TRBJ2-1 15 . TRBD2 TRBV27 TGTGCCAGCAGTTTCGGACTAGCGGCCGTCAATGAGCAGTTCTTC CASSFGLAAVNEQFF
TRBJ2-3 15 . . TRBV21-1 TGTGCCAGCAGCACCCGACAAGGCTTCACAGATACGCAGTATTTT CASSTRQGFTDTQYF
TRBJ2-2 16 . TRBD2 TRBV11-2 TGTGCCAGCAGCTTAGTTAGCGGGAGTGGCACCGGGGAGCTGTTTTTT CASSLVSGSGTGELFF
TRBJ2-3 13 few TRBD2 TRBV29-1 TGCAGCGTTGCTAGCGGGAGCACAGATACGCAGTATTTT CSVASGSTDTQYF
TRBJ1-1 14 few . TRBV25-1 TGTGCCAGCAGTGAAAGTGCAGGGGACACTGAAGCTTTCTTT CASSESAGDTEAFF
TRBJ2-5 15 . TRBD2 TRBV6-5 TGTGCCAGCAGTATCAGACTAGCGGGAAGGGAGACCCAGTACTTC CASSIRLAGRETQYF
TRBJ2-1 18 . TRBD2 TRBV7-9 TGTGCCAGCAGCTTGACTAGCGGGAGGGCCAGCTCCTACAATGAGCAGTTCTTC CASSLTSGRASSYNEQFF
TRBJ2-1 13 . . TRBV7-2 TGTGCCAGCAGCTCGCCTGAGGCTATTGAGCAGTTCTTC CASSSPEAIEQFF
TRBJ2-7 15 once TRBD1 TRBV5-6 TGTGCCAGCAGCTCCTACAGGGGACAGGGAACCGAGCAGTACTTC CASSSYRGQGTEQYF
TRBJ2-3 16 . . TRBV19 TGTGCCAGTAGCCTTTGGACGGGAACGAGCACAGATACGCAGTATTTT CASSLWTGTSTDTQYF
TRBJ1-4 15 . . TRBV6-4 TGTGCCAGCAGTGACTCCGGGGGTCCCAATGAAAAACTGTTTTTT CASSDSGGPNEKLFF
TRBJ2-2 15 . . TRBV6-6 TGTGCCAGCAGTTACTCGATGGGCAACACCGGGGAGCTGTTTTTT CASSYSMGNTGELFF